A single sample is the source of the 14 T cell receptor beta chains below, sequenced in a study of blood T cell repertoires in COVID-19. Method: immunoSEQ multiplex PCR; TCRdb's copy keeps in-frame clones and lacks some. Found here are a few hundred thousand clones, 75% to 90% of them singletons; the top ten hold less than 2.5%. Sequencing input: peripheral blood. The receptors were gathered from a woman younger than 45 who had recovered from COVID-19.

V usage is TRBV19 and J usage is TRBJ2-1; D might be TRBD1 (6 bases). There are 16 residues in the CDR3. V lost 7 bases and J 2 bases, leaving 18 bases between the germline ends. The germline CDR1 and CDR2 sequences are LNHDA and SQIVND (reference sequence). CDR3 DNA sequence: TGTGCCAGTAAGCTCGCTCGTCAGGGGACCTACAATGAGCAGTTCTTC. Residues: CASKLARQGTYNEQFF. Supplemented by reference TRBV19 and TRBJ2-1, the full variable domain reads DGGITQSPKYLFRKEGQNVTLSCEQNLNHDAMYWYRQDPGQGLRLIYYSQIVNDFQKGDIAEGYSVSREKKESFPLTVTSAQKNPTAFYLCASKLARQGTYNEQFFGPGTRLTVL.

The V call is TRBV19, the J call TRBJ2-7; 8 nucleotides match TRBD1. Germline V lookup: CDR1 LNHDA, CDR2 SQIVND (reference sequence). J gave up 5 bases and V 5 bases, and 11 bases lay outside the gene matches. The CDR3 extends over 15 amino acids. The CDR3: CASSLWTGSRHEQYF. Written as DNA, the CDR3 is TGTGCCAGTAGTCTCTGGACAGGGAGTAGGCACGAGCAGTACTTC.

The CDR3 region is CAWIPQGRHGYTF. For the CDR3, the DNA is TGTGCCTGGATCCCACAGGGCCGGCATGGCTACACCTTC. This chain uses TRBV30 with TRBJ1-2; a weak D match, TRBD1 (6 bases). Per germline, CDR1 GTSNPN and CDR2 SVGIG (reference sequence). CDR3 length equals 13 residues. V was cut by 4 bases and J by 6 bases, with 15 bases left in between. Filled out from reference TRBV30 and TRBJ1-2, the complete variable domain reads SQTIHQWPATLVQPVGSPLSLECTVEGTSNPNLYWYRQAAGRGLQLLFYSVGIGQISSEVPQNLSASRPQDRQFILSSKKLLLSDSGFYLCAWIPQGRHGYTFGSGTRLTVV.

The rearrangement joins TRBV15 to TRBJ2-3; TRBD2 agrees at 8 bases. The CDR3 runs 15 residues. Per germline, CDR1 LNHNV and CDR2 YYDKDF (reference sequence). J gave up 4 bases and V 2 bases, and 5 bases lay outside the gene matches. The CDR3 DNA sequence: TGTGCCACCAGCAGACGACGGGGGGGTGCAGATACGCAGTATTTT. Protein product: CATSRRRGGADTQYF. Together with reference TRBV15 and TRBJ2-3, the CDR3 gives the full variable domain: DAMVIQNPRYQVTQFGKPVTLSCSQTLNHNVMYWYQQKSSQAPKLLFHYYDKDFNNEADTPDNFQSRRPNTSFCFLDIRSPGLGDTAMYLCATSRRRGGADTQYFGPGTRLTVL.

The chain is built from TRBV28 and TRBJ2-7, with 14 bases identical to TRBD2. Germline V lookup: CDR1 MDHEN, CDR2 SYDVKM. J gave up 5 bases and V 3 bases, and 6 bases lay outside the gene matches. This CDR3 is 16 amino acids long. This chain's CDR3 is CASSLTSGRARDEQYF. CDR3 nucleotides: TGTGCCAGCAGTTTGACTAGCGGGAGGGCCAGGGACGAGCAGTACTTC.

This clone was counted a single time. The rearrangement uses TRBV18 and TRBJ2-7; D is ambiguous. The CDR3 loop spans 13 amino acids. Germline CDR1 reads KGHSH; CDR2 reads LQKENI. V lost 4 bases, J lost 1 base, and 8 bases lay in between. The CDR3 DNA follows: TGTGCCAGCTCACAAACGGTTTCCTACGAGCAGTACTTC. Translated: CASSQTVSYEQYF.

This clone was seen once. This rearrangement joins TRBV5-6 to TRBJ1-2; 9 nucleotides match TRBD1. The CDR3 length is 13 residues. The germline gives CDR1 SGHDT, CDR2 YYEEEE. J was trimmed by 4 bases and V by 7 bases; bases with no gene match: 5. Here the CDR3 reads CASSGQGSYGYTF. The DNA for the CDR3 is TGTGCCAGCTCGGGACAGGGCTCCTATGGCTACACCTTC.

The rearrangement joins TRBV19 to TRBJ2-5; TRBD2 agrees at 13 bases. The ends lost 5 bases at V and 3 bases at J; junction bases unmatched: 6. Germline loops: CDR1 LNHDA, CDR2 SQIVND (reference sequence). CDR3 length equals 16 residues. The CDR3 nucleotides read TGTGCCAGTAGTTTCCCCGGACTAGCGGGGGAAGAGACCCAGTACTTC. Amino acid sequence: CASSFPGLAGEETQYF.

The V call is TRBV6-6, the J call TRBJ2-3; 8 bases match TRBD1. Germline V gene data show CDR1 as MNHNY and CDR2 as SVGAGI (reference sequence). The CDR3 covers 17 residues. The V segment lost 5 bases and the J segment 0 bases; nucleotides outside the gene matches: 10. The CDR3 protein is CASSRYGQGASTDTQYF. The CDR3 nucleotides read TGTGCCAGCAGTAGATACGGACAGGGCGCGAGCACAGATACGCAGTATTTT.

The V gene is TRBV6-5, the J gene TRBJ1-2, with D possibly matching TRBD1 (6 bases). The germline V and J ends were trimmed by 5 bases and 6 bases, with 10 bases remaining between them. The germline CDR1 and CDR2 sequences are MNHEY and SVGAGI. The CDR3 runs 12 residues. CDR3 region: CASSRRQDGYTF. CDR3 nucleotide sequence: TGTGCCAGCAGTAGGCGACAGGATGGCTACACCTTC.

The sample holds a few counts of this clone. DNA for the CDR3: TGTGCCAGCAGCCCAAGTCGACAGGGAAGGGGATACGAGCAGTACTTC. Amino acid sequence: CASSPSRQGRGYEQYF. The rearrangement uses TRBV7-2 and TRBJ2-7, with 7 bases that match TRBD1. The CDR3 is 16 amino acids. Germline values: CDR1 SGHTA, CDR2 FQGNSA. Trimming removed 5 bases from V and 4 bases from J; junction bases left unmatched: 14.

This chain connects TRBV6-6 to TRBJ1-5; 7 nucleotides line up with TRBD1. The CDR3 is 16 amino acids. V dropped 0 bases and J dropped 3; count of bases not matched to a gene: 5. CDR1 and CDR2 (germline): MNHNY, SVGAGI (reference sequence). CDR3 bases: TGTGCCAGCAGTTACTCTCAGGGGGACTCCAATCAGCCCCAGCATTTT. Its translation is CASSYSQGDSNQPQHF.

The rearrangement uses TRBV7-3 and TRBJ2-7; 11 nucleotides agree with TRBD1. The CDR3 length is 16 residues. Germline-derived CDR1 and CDR2 are SGHTA and FQGTGA. V was pared by 0 bases and J by 3 bases, with 4 bases of the junction left unmatched. The CDR3 DNA reads as TGTGCCAGCAGCTTAACTTGGGACAGGGGGGACTACGAGCAGTACTTC. Protein sequence: CASSLTWDRGDYEQYF.

The chain recombines TRBV25-1 with TRBJ2-2; 10 bases are shared with TRBD1. Germline CDR1 is MGHDK and CDR2 is SYGVNS. The CDR3 is 16 residues long. Trimming cost V 3 bases and J 6 bases; bases outside gene matches: 7. In DNA form, the CDR3 reads TGTGCCAGCAGTGATCAGACAGGGGGCAGCTCCGGGGAGCTGTTTTTT. It encodes CASSDQTGGSSGELFF.